The 14 T cell receptor beta chains given below trace back to one sample, sequenced in a study of blood T cell repertoires in COVID-19. Profiling relied on immunoSEQ multiplex PCR, and the TCRdb table lists in-frame clones only, not all of them. The data show approximately 150,000 clones, with under 90% seen just once and 3.5% held by the top ten. Sequenced material: peripheral blood. Every receptor here comes from an older man who had recovered from COVID-19.

The rearrangement joins TRBV6-2 or TRBV6-3 to TRBJ2-5; D gene ambiguous. Germline V gene lookup returns CDR1 MNHEY and CDR2 SVGEGT. The V and J ends lost 5 bases and 1 base respectively, with 5 bases between them. The CDR3 sequence is 12 residues long. CDR3 sequence: CASSPIQETQYF. The CDR3 coding sequence is TGTGCCAGCAGTCCCATCCAAGAGACCCAGTACTTC.

This clone has more than one count but fewer than ten. The chain joins TRBV27 to TRBJ1-2; a possible D gene is TRBD1 (6 bases). The germline CDR1 and CDR2 sequences are MNHEY and SMNVEV (reference sequence). The CDR3 totals 12 residues. The germline V and J ends were trimmed by 4 bases and 7 bases, with 10 bases remaining between them. CDR3 loop: CASSSGGFGYTF. The CDR3 nucleotides are TGTGCCAGCAGTTCGGGGGGCTTTGGCTACACCTTC.

In DNA form, the CDR3 reads TGTGCCAGCTCACCAGGGACAGGGCATAATTCACCCCTCCACTTT. The encoded protein is CASSPGTGHNSPLHF. This chain connects TRBV18 to TRBJ1-6; 9 bases are a match to TRBD1. The CDR3 length is 15 residues. Germline V gives CDR1 KGHSH, CDR2 LQKENI. V was pared by 2 bases and J by 5 bases, with 1 base of the junction left unmatched. Full variable domain (rest looked up from reference TRBV18 and TRBJ1-6): NAGVMQNPRHLVRRRGQEARLRCSPMKGHSHVYWYRQLPEEGLKFMVYLQKENIIDESGMPKERFSAEFPKEGPSILRIQQVVRGDSAAYFCASSPGTGHNSPLHFGNGTRLTVT.

This clone turned up a few times. The chain uses TRBV7-2 and TRBJ2-1; 16 nucleotides match TRBD2. The germline CDR1 and CDR2 sequences are SGHTA and FQGNSA. The CDR3 has 16 amino acids. V gave up 5 bases and J gave up 8 bases; unmatched junction bases: 6. CDR3 in amino acids: CASSPEGLAGGDEQFF. The CDR3 nucleotides are TGTGCCAGCAGCCCGGAGGGACTAGCGGGAGGGGATGAGCAGTTCTTC.

The rearrangement uses TRBV15 and TRBJ2-7, with TRBD2 matching 8 bases. The CDR3 contains 14 residues. J gave up 3 bases and V 5 bases, and 6 bases lay outside the gene matches. Per germline, CDR1 LNHNV and CDR2 YYDKDF (reference sequence). CDR3 loop: CATSRTSGGYEQYF. The CDR3 nucleotides read TGTGCCACCAGCCGTACTAGCGGTGGCTACGAGCAGTACTTC.

DNA of the CDR3: TGTGCCAGTTCGCCGGGCCCCGGGGACGAGCAGTACTTC. Its translation: CASSPGPGDEQYF. The chain uses TRBV19 and TRBJ2-7; a weak D match, TRBD2 (5 bases). Germline V gives CDR1 LNHDA, CDR2 SQIVND (reference sequence). This CDR3 is built from 13 residues. V was clipped by 8 bases and J by 5 bases, with 16 bases between them.

The rearrangement uses TRBV19 and TRBJ1-1, with TRBD1 identical over 11 bases. The germline V gene encodes CDR1 LNHDA and CDR2 SQIVND (reference sequence). Losses at the gene ends were 4 bases for V and 0 bases for J; bases not matched to a gene: 7. The CDR3 runs 17 residues. CDR3 amino acids: CASSSRTGGFMNTEAFF. CDR3 nucleotides: TGTGCCAGTAGTAGTCGGACAGGGGGCTTCATGAACACTGAAGCTTTCTTT.

This rearrangement joins TRBV4-3 to TRBJ2-7; the match to TRBD1 covers 9 bases. The CDR3 is made up of 15 amino acids. V lost 4 bases and J lost 3; bases outside the gene matches: 7. Germline lookup yields CDR1 LGHNA and CDR2 YSLEER. CDR3 bases: TGCGCCAGCAGCCGAGACAGGGGGACCTTCTACGAGCAGTACTTC. Amino acid sequence: CASSRDRGTFYEQYF.

The chain has TRBV27 and TRBJ2-6; a weak D match, TRBD2 (7 bases). Germline loops: CDR1 MNHEY, CDR2 SMNVEV (reference sequence). The CDR3 extends over 19 amino acids. The ends were cut back, 0 bases at V and 0 bases at J, with 15 bases in the middle. CDR3 nucleotides: TGTGCCAGCAGTTTATCGCCCGGGGGGCTAAGCTCTGGGGCCAACGTCCTGACTTTC. This encodes CASSLSPGGLSSGANVLTF.

The chain combines TRBV4-2 with TRBJ2-3; TRBD2 agrees at 9 bases. The CDR3 loop spans 15 amino acids. J gave up 2 bases and V 3 bases, and 3 bases lay outside the gene matches. Germline V gene sequence: CDR1 LGHNA, CDR2 YNFKEQ. CDR3 DNA sequence: TGTGCCAGCAGCCAGGCGGGAGGGTCCACAGATACGCAGTATTTT. Protein product: CASSQAGGSTDTQYF.

The CDR3 is CASAIEAKQYF. The CDR3 bases are TGTGCCAGCGCGATAGAGGCTAAGCAGTACTTC. The chain combines TRBV2 with TRBJ2-7; D not certain. The CDR3 has 11 amino acids. The V gene lost 8 bases and the J gene lost 8 bases, with 13 bases spanning the gap. In germline, CDR1 is SNHLY, CDR2 FYNNEI.

This clone was seen a few times. The V and J genes are TRBV5-1 and TRBJ1-4; TRBD1 aligns across 7 bases. Per the germline V gene, CDR1 is SGHRS and CDR2 is YFSETQ. V shed 3 bases and J 1 base; nucleotides not matched to a gene: 6. This CDR3 region has 16 residues. The CDR3 is CASSSGYRGTNEKLFF. The CDR3 DNA follows: TGCGCCAGCAGCTCAGGCTACAGGGGAACTAATGAAAAACTGTTTTTT.

The chain has TRBV4-2 and TRBJ2-1; 7 bases agree with TRBD2. The germline V gene encodes CDR1 LGHNA and CDR2 YNFKEQ. J lost 4 bases, V lost 4 bases, and 13 bases had no gene match. The CDR3 is 17 residues long. CDR3 amino acids: CASSLDTSAVRYNEQFF. In DNA form, the CDR3 reads TGTGCCAGCAGCCTAGATACTAGCGCCGTGAGGTACAATGAGCAGTTCTTC.

The rearrangement joins TRBV30 to TRBJ2-7; 9 bases are shared with TRBD1. The CDR3 is made up of 14 amino acids. CDR1 is GTSNPN, CDR2 SVGIG, per germline (reference sequence). The V segment lost 3 bases and the J segment 3 bases; nucleotides outside the gene matches: 6. The CDR3 protein is CAWRRSGQGYEQYF. DNA for the CDR3: TGTGCCTGGAGGCGGTCGGGACAGGGCTACGAGCAGTACTTC.